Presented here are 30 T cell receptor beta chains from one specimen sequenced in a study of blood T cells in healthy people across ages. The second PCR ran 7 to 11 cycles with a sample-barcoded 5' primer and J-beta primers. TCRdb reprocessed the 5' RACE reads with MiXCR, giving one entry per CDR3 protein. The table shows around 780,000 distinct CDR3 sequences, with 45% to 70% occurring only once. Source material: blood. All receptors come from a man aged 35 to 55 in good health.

CDR3 amino acids: CASSLGVFNQPQHF. CDR3 DNA: TGTGCCAGCAGCCTGGGGGTTTTCAATCAGCCCCAGCATTTT. The chain carries TRBV5-5 and TRBJ1-5; possibly TRBD1 for D (5 bases). Germline CDR1 is SGHKS and CDR2 is YYEKEE (reference sequence). The CDR3 sequence is 14 residues long. V was trimmed by 4 bases and J by 3 bases, leaving 11 bases between them.

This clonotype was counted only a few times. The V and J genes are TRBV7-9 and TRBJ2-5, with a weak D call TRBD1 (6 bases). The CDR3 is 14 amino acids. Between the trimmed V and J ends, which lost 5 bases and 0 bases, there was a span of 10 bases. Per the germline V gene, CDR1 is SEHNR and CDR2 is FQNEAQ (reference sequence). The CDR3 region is CASSNGQYQETQYF. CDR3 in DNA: TGTGCCAGCAGCAATGGACAGTACCAAGAGACCCAGTACTTC.

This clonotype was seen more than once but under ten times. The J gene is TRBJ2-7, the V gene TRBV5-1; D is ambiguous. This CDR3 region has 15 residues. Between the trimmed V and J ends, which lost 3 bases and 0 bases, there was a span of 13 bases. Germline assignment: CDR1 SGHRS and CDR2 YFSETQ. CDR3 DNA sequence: TGCGCCAGCAGCTATTCGTCAGGATTCTCCTACGAGCAGTACTTC. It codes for CASSYSSGFSYEQYF.

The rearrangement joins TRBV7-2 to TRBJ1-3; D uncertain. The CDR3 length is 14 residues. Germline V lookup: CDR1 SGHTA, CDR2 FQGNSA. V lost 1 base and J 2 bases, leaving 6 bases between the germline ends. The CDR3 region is CASSLGDTGNTIYF. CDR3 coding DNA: TGTGCCAGCAGCTTAGGTGACACTGGAAACACCATATATTTT.

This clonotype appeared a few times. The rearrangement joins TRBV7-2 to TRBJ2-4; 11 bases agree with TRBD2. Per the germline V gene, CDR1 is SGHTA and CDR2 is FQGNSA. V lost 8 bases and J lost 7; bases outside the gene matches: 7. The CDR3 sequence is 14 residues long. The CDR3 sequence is CASGYTSGSNIQYF. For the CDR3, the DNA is TGTGCCAGCGGCTATACTAGCGGGAGTAACATTCAGTACTTC. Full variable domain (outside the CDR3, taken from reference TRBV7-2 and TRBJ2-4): GAGVSQSPSNKVTEKGKDVELRCDPISGHTALYWYRQSLGQGLEFLIYFQGNSAPDKSGLPSDRFSAERTGGSVSTLTIQRTQQEDSAVYLCASGYTSGSNIQYFGAGTRLSVL.

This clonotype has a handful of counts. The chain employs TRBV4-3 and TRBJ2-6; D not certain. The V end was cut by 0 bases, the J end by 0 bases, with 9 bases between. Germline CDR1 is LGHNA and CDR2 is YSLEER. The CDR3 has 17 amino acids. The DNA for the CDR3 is TGCGCCAGCAGCCAAGAACTTTTCGACTCTGGGGCCAACGTCCTGACTTTC. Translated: CASSQELFDSGANVLTF.

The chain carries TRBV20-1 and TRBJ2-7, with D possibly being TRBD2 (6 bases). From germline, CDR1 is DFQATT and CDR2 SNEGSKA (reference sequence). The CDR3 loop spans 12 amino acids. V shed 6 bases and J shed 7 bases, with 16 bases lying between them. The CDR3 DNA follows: TGCAGTGCACCTAGCAGTGGGGGGGAGCAGTACTTC. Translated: CSAPSSGGEQYF.

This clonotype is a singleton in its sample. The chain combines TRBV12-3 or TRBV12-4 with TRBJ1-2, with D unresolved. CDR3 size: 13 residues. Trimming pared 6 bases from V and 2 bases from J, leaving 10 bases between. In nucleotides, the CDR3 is TGTGCCAGCAGGTTATCGCACAACTATGGCTACACCTTC. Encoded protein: CASRLSHNYGYTF.

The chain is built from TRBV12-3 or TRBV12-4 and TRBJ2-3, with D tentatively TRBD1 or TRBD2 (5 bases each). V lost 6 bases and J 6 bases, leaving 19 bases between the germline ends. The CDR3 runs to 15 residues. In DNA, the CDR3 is TGTGCCAGCAGCCCAAACGGGGCGGGCCGGGATACGCAGTATTTT. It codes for CASSPNGAGRDTQYF.

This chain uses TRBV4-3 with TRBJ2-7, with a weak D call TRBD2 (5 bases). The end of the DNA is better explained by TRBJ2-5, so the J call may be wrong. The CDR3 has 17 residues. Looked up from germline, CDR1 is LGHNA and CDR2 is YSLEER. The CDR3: CASSQVGVGGRRETQYF. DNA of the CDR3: TGCGCCAGCAGCCAAGTCGGGGTAGGCGGCCGAAGGGAGACCCAGTACTTC.

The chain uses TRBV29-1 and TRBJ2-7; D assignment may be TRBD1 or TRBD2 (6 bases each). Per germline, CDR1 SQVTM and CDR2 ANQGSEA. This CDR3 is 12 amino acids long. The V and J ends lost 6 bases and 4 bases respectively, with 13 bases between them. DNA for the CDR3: TGCAGCGTGGGGGGCGGGACGTACGAGCAGTACTTC. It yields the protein CSVGGGTYEQYF.

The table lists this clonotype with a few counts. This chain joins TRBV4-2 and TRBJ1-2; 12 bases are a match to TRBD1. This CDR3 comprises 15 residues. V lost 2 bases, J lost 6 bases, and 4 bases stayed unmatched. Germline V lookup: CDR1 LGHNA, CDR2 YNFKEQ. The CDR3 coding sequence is TGTGCCAGCAGCCAATTGGGGACAGGGGGCGATGGCTACACCTTC. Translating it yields CASSQLGTGGDGYTF.

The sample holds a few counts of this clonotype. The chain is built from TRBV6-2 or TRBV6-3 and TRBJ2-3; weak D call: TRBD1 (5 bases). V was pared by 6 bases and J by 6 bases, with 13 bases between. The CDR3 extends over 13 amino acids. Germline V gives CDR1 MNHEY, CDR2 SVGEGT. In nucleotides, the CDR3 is TGTGCCAGCAGCCACAGGACACTGGATACGCAGTATTTT. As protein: CASSHRTLDTQYF.

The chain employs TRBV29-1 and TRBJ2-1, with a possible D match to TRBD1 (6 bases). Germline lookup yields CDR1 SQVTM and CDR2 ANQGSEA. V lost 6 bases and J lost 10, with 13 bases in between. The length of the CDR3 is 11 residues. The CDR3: CSVTRGQEQFF. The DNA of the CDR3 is TGCAGCGTGACTCGGGGACAAGAGCAGTTCTTC.

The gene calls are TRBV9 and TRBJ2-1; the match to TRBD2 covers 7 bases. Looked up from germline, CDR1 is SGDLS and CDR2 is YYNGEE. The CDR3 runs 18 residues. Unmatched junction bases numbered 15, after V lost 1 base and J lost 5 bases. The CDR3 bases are TGTGCCAGCAGCGTATTTGATCGGGGAGGGCCTTTTGACAATGAGCAGTTCTTC. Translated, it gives CASSVFDRGGPFDNEQFF.

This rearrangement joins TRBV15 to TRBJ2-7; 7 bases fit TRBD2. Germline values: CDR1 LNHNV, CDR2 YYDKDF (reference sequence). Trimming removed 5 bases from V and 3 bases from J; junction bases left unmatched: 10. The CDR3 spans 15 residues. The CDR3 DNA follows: TGTGCCACCAGCCCAAGGGGCGGCGGGAGCTACGAGCAGTACTTC. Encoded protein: CATSPRGGGSYEQYF. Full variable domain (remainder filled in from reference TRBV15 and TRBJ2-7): DAMVIQNPRYQVTQFGKPVTLSCSQTLNHNVMYWYQQKSSQAPKLLFHYYDKDFNNEADTPDNFQSRRPNTSFCFLDIRSPGLGDTAMYLCATSPRGGGSYEQYFGPGTRLTVT.

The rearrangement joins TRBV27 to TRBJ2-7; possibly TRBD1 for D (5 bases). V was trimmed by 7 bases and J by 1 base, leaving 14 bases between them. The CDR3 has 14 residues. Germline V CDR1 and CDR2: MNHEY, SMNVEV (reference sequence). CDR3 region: CASMIQVGSYEQYF. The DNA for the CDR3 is TGTGCCAGCATGATACAGGTGGGGTCCTACGAGCAGTACTTC.

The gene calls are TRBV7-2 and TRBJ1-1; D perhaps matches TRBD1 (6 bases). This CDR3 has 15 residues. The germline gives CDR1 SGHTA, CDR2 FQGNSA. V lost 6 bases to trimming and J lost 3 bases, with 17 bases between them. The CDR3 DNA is TGTGCCAGCAGTTTTTTACTGAGGGGGGACACTGAAGCTTTCTTT. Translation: CASSFLLRGDTEAFF.

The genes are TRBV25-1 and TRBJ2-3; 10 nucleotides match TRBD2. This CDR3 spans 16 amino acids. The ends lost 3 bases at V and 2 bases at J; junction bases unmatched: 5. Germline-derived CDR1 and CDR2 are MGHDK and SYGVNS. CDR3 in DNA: TGTGCCAGCAGTGATTTGAGCGGGAGGGACACAGATACGCAGTATTTT. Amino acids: CASSDLSGRDTDTQYF.

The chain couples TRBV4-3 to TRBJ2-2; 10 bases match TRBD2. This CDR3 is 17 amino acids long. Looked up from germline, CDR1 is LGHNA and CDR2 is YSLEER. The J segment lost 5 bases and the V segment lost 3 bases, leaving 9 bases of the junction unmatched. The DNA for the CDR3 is TGCGCCAGCAGCCAGATCCCTACTAGCGGGATAACCGGGGAGCTGTTTTTT. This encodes CASSQIPTSGITGELFF.

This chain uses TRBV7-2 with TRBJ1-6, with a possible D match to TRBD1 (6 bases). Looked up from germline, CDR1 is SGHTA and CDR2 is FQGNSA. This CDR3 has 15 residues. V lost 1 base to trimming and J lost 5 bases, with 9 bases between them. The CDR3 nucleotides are TGTGCCAGCAGCTTAGACAGGGCAGATAATTCACCCCTCCACTTT. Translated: CASSLDRADNSPLHF.

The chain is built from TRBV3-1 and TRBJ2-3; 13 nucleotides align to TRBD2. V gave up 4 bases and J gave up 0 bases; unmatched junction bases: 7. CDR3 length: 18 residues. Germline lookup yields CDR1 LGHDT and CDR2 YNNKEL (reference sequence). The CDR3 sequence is CASSPGTSGASSTDTQYF. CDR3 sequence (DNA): TGTGCCAGCAGCCCAGGGACTAGCGGGGCCTCTAGCACAGATACGCAGTATTTT.

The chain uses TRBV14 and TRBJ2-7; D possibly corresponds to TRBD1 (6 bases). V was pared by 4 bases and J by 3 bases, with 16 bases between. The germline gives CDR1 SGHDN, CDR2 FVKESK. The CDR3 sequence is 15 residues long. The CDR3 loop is CASSPPGHRNYEQYF. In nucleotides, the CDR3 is TGTGCCAGCAGCCCGCCGGGACACCGAAACTACGAGCAGTACTTC.

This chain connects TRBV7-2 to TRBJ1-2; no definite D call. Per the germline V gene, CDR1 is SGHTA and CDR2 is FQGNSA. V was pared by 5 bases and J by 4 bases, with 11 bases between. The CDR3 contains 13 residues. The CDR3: CASSPSRGYGYTF. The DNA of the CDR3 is TGTGCCAGCAGCCCCAGCCGGGGCTATGGCTACACCTTC.

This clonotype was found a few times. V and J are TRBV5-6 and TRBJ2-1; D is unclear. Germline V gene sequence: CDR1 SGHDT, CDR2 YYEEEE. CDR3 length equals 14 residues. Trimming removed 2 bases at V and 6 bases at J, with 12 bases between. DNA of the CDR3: TGTGCCAGCAGCTTAATGGACGGATCCAATGAGCAGTTCTTC. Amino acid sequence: CASSLMDGSNEQFF.

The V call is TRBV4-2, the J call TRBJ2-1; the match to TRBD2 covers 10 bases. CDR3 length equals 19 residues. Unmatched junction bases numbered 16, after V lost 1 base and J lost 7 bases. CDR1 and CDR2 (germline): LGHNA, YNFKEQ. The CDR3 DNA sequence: TGTGCCAGCAGCCAAGCACTAGCGGGGAATCGGGGGGAGACGAATGAGCAGTTCTTC. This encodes CASSQALAGNRGETNEQFF.

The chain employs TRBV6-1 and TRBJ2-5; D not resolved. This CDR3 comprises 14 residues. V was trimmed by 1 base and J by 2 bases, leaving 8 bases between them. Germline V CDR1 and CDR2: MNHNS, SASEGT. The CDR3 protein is CASSEVGLQETQYF. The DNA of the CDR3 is TGTGCCAGCAGTGAAGTCGGGTTACAAGAGACCCAGTACTTC.

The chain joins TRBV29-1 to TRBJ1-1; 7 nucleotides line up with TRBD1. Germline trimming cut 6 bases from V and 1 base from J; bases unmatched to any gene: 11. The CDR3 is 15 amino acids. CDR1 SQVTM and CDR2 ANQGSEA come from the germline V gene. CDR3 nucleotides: TGCAGCGTGCTGGACAGGTCAGGATCGAACACTGAAGCTTTCTTT. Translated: CSVLDRSGSNTEAFF.

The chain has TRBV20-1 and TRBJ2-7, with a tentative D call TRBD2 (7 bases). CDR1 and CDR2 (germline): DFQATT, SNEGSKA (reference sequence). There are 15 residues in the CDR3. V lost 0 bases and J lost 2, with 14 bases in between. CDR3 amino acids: CSARDPGGPPYEQYF. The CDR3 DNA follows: TGCAGTGCTAGAGATCCGGGGGGCCCCCCCTACGAGCAGTACTTC.

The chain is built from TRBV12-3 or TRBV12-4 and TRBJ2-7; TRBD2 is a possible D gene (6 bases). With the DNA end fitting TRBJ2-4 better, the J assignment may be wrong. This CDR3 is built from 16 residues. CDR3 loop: CASNSGVGLQGGIQYF. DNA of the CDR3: TGTGCCAGCAATTCGGGGGTTGGACTTCAAGGAGGCATTCAGTACTTC.